The T cell receptor beta chain under discussion was sequenced for a study of cytomegalovirus exposure and HLA in healthy donors. Across the study: The 100 to 150 validation repertoires and the approximately 630 first-cohort repertoires shared a platform, a later analysis reported.

From germline, CDR1 is SGDLS and CDR2 YYNGEE. This CDR3 region has 15 residues. Germline trimming cut 3 bases from V and 4 bases from J; bases unmatched to any gene: 7. Sequencing used immunoSEQ multiplex PCR; TCRdb keeps in-frame clones, though not all of them. The table includes about 330,000 clones, around 86% detected once. Study-wide findings and caveats: Per published reports, the classifier diagnosed cytomegalovirus status with high specificity and sensitivity.

As regards this clone: Its cognate antigen is unknown.

The receptor comes from a woman aged 18-29 years in good health and CMV-seronegative. The chain has TRBV9 and TRBJ1-1; 9 bases agree with TRBD1. The sequenced sample consisted of PBMCs. CDR3 DNA sequence: TGTGCCAGCAGCGGGGGACAGGGTGGTTTCACTGAAGCTTTCTTT. Protein product: CASSGGQGGFTEAFF.